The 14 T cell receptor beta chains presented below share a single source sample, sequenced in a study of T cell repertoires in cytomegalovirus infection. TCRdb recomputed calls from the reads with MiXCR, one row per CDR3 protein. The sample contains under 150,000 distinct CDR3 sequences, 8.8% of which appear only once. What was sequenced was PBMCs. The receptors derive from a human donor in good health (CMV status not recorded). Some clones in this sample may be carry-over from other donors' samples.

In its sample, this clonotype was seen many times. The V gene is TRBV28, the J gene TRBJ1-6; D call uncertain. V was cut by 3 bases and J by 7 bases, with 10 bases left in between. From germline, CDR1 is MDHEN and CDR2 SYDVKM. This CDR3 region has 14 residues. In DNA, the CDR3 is TGTGCCAGCAGTTTCCCCACCTTCAATTCACCCCTCCACTTT. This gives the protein CASSFPTFNSPLHF.

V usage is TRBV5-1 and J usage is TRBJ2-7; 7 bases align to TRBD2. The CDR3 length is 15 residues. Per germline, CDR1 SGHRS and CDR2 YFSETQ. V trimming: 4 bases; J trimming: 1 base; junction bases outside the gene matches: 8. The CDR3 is CASSTNWGGSYEQYF. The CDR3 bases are TGCGCCAGCAGCACTAACTGGGGGGGTTCCTACGAGCAGTACTTC.

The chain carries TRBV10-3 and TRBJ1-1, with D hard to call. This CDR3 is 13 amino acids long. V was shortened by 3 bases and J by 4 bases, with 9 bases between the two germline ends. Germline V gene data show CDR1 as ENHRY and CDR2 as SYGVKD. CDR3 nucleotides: TGTGCCATCAGTGACGAGACCCGCACTGAAGCTTTCTTT. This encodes CAISDETRTEAFF.

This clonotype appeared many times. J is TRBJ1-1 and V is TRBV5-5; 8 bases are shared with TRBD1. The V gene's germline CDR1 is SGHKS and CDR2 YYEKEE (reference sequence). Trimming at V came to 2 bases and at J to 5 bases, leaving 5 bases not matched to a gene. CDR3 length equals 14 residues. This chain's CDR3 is CASSFHRGGTEAFF. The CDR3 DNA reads TGTGCCAGCAGCTTTCACAGGGGGGGAACTGAAGCTTTCTTT.

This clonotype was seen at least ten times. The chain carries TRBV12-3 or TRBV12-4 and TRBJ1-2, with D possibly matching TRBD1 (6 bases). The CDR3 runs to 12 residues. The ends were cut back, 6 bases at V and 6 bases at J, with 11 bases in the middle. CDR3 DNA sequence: TGTGCCAGCAGGACGGGACACCATGGCTACACCTTC. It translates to CASRTGHHGYTF.

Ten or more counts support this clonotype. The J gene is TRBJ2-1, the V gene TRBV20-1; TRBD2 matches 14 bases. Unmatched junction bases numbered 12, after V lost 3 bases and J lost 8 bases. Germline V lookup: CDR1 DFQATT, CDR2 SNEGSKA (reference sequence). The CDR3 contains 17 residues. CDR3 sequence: CSASASSTSGGAHEQFF. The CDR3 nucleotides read TGCAGTGCTAGCGCCTCCTCGACTAGCGGGGGGGCACATGAGCAGTTCTTC.

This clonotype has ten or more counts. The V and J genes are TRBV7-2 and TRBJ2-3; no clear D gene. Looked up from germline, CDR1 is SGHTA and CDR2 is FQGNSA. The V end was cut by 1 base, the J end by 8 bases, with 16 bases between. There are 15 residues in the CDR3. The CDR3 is CASSLESGPQGTQYF. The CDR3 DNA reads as TGTGCCAGCAGCTTAGAGTCCGGGCCACAAGGTACGCAGTATTTT.

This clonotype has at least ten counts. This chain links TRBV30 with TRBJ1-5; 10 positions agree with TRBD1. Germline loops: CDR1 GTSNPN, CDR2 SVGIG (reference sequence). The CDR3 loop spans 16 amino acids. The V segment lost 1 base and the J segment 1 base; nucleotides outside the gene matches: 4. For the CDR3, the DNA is TGTGCCTGGAGTGCGGGACAGGGGTTAAGCAATCAGCCCCAGCATTTT. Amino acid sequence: CAWSAGQGLSNQPQHF. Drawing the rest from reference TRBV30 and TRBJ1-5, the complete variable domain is SQTIHQWPATLVQPVGSPLSLECTVEGTSNPNLYWYRQAAGRGLQLLFYSVGIGQISSEVPQNLSASRPQDRQFILSSKKLLLSDSGFYLCAWSAGQGLSNQPQHFGDGTRLSIL.

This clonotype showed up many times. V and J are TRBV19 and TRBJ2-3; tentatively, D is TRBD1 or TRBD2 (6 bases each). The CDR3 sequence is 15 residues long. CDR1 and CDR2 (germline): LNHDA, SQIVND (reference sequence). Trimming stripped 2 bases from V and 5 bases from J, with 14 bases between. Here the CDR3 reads CASSITGARGDTQYF. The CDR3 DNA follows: TGTGCCAGTAGTATAACGGGGGCGCGGGGAGATACGCAGTATTTT.

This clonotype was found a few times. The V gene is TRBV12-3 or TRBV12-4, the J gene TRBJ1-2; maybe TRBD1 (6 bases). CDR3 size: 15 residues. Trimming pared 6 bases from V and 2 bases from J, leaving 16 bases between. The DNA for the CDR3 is TGTGCCAGCAGCCGCTCAGGACAGCCCAACTATGGCTACACCTTC. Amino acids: CASSRSGQPNYGYTF.

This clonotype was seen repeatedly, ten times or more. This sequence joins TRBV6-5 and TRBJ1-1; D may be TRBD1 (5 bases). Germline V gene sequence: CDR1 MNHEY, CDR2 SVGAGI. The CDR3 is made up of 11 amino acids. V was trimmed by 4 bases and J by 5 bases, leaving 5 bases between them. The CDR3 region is CASSWGTEAFF. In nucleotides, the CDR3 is TGTGCCAGCAGTTGGGGGACTGAAGCTTTCTTT.

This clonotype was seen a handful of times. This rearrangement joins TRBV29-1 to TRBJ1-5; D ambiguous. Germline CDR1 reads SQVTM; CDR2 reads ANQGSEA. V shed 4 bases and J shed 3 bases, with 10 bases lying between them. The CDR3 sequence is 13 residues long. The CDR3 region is CSVVPGNNQPQHF. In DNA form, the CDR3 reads TGCAGCGTTGTACCGGGGAACAATCAGCCCCAGCATTTT. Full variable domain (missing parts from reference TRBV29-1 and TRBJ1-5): SAVISQKPSRDICQRGTSLTIQCQVDSQVTMMFWYRQQPGQSLTLIATANQGSEATYESGFVIDKFPISRPNLTFSTLTVSNMSPEDSSIYLCSVVPGNNQPQHFGDGTRLSIL.

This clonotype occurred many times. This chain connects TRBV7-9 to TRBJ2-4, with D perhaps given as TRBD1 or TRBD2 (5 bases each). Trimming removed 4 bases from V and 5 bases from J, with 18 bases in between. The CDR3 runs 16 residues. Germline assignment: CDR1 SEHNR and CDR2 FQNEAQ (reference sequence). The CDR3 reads CASSSRERGEQNIQYF. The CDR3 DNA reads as TGTGCCAGCAGCTCTCGGGAACGAGGGGAGCAAAACATTCAGTACTTC.

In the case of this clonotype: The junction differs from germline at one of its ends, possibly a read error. CDR3 region: CASRTDHSGVF. CDR3 DNA sequence: TGTGCCAGCAGAACCGATCATAGCGGGGTCTTC. V usage is TRBV6-2 or TRBV6-3 and J usage is TRBJ2-7, with 8 bases lining up with TRBD2. Germline V gene sequence: CDR1 MNHEY, CDR2 SVGEGT. CDR3 length: 11 residues.